This T cell receptor beta chain derives from a study of cytomegalovirus exposure and HLA in healthy donors. A multiplex PCR was run with 60 Vbeta primers and 13 Jbeta primers. The method was immunoSEQ multiplex PCR; TCRdb's version includes in-frame clones alone and lacks a portion of them. This table holds tens of thousands of clones, roughly 65% found once. The sample holds a few counts of this clone. The antigen is not known. Study-wide points: With DRB1 most and HLA-C fewest, TCR association rates differed between HLA loci in a later analysis.

V was clipped by 5 bases and J by 7 bases; unmatched bases: 5. The CDR3 has 15 amino acids. Germline values: CDR1 SGHTA, CDR2 FQGNSA. This clonotype originated in a woman aged 25 to 39 in good health and CMV-seronegative. This sequence joins TRBV7-2 and TRBJ1-6; 10 bases line up with TRBD1. The sample consisted of PBMCs. DNA of the CDR3: TGTGCCAGCAGCCCGCGGACAGGGGGGAATTCACCCCTCCACTTT. Residues: CASSPRTGGNSPLHF.